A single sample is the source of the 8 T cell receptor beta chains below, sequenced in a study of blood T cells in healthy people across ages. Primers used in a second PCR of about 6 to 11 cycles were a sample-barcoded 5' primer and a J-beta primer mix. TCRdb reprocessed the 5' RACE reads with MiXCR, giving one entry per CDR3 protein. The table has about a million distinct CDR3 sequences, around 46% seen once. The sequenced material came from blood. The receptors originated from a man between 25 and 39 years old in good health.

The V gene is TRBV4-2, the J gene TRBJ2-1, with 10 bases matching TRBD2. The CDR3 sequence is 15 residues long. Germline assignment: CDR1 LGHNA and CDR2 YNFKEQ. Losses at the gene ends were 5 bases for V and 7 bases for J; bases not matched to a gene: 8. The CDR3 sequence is CASSSGLAEYNEQFF. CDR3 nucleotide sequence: TGTGCCAGCAGCTCCGGACTAGCGGAATATAATGAGCAGTTCTTC.

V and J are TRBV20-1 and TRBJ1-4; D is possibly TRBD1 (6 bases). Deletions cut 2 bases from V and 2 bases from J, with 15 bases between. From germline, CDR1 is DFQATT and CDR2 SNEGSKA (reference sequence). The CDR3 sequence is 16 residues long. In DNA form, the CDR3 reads TGCAGTGCTAGAAACACACAGGGAACTACTAATGAAAAACTGTTTTTT. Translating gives CSARNTQGTTNEKLFF.

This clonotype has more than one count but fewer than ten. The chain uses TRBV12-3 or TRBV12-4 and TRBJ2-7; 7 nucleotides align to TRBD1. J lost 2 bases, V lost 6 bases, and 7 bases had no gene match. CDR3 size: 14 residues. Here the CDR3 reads CASSDTGAPYEQYF. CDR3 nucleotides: TGTGCCAGCAGCGACACAGGGGCCCCCTACGAGCAGTACTTC.

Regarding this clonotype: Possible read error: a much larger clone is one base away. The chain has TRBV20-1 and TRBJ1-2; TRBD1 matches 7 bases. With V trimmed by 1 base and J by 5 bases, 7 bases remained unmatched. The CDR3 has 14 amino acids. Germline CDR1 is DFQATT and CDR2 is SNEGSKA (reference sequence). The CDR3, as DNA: TGCAGTGCTAGAGGCGGAGGGGGCGCTTATGGCTACACCTTC. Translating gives CSARGGGGAYGYTF.

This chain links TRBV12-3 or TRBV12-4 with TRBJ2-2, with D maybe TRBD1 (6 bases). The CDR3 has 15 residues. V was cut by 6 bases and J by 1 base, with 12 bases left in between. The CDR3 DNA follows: TGTGCCAGCAGCATGAGGGGACAGAACACCGGGGAGCTGTTTTTT. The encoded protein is CASSMRGQNTGELFF.

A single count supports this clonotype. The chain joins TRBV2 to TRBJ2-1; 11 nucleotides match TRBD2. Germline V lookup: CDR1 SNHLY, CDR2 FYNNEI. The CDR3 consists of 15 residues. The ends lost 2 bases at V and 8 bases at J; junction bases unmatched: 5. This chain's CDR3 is CASSETSGSTHEQFF. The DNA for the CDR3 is TGTGCCAGCAGTGAAACTAGCGGGAGCACCCATGAGCAGTTCTTC.

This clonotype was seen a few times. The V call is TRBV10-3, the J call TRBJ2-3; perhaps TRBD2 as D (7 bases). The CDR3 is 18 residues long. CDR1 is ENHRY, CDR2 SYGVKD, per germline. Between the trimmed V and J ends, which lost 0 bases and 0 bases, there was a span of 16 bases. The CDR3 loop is CAISESMVAGASTDTQYF. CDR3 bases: TGTGCCATCAGTGAGTCGATGGTTGCGGGGGCTAGCACAGATACGCAGTATTTT.

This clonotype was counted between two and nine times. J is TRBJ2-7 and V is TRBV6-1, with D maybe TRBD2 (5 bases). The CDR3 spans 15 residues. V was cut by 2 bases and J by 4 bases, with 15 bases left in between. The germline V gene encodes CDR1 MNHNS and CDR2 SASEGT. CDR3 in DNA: TGTGCCAGCAGTGAATACAGCGGCGGATTTTACGAGCAGTACTTC. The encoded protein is CASSEYSGGFYEQYF.